This T cell receptor (beta chain) comes out of a study of shared clonotypes between healthy human individuals. Study-level information: A donor's plate count was three for CD4 naive and three for CD4 memory; CD8 naive had two and CD8 memory one.

Original processing methods: Filtering differed, since immunoSEQ gave only junction sequences and no quality scores. Repertoires were generated with immunoSEQ multiplex PCR, while TCRdb's copy carries only in-frame clones and drops some. V, J and clone size derive from that table, while D and trimming were established from the DNA sequence. The sample holds around 2.1 million clones, almost 96% seen once. Sequenced: naive CD4+ T cells sorted from blood. The subset is: CD45RA+ positively selected. The sequence was obtained from a man in his late teens or twenties in good health.

This CDR3 is CASSPSYGLARETQYF. The DNA of the CDR3 is TGTGCCAGCAGCCCCTCATACGGGCTAGCTCGAGAGACCCAGTACTTC. This rearrangement joins TRBV7-9 to TRBJ2-5; possible D gene TRBD2, 5 bases. Trimming cost V 5 bases and J 4 bases, with 20 bases left between them. The CDR3 loop spans 16 amino acids. Germline V gene sequence: CDR1 SEHNR, CDR2 FQNEAQ (reference sequence).